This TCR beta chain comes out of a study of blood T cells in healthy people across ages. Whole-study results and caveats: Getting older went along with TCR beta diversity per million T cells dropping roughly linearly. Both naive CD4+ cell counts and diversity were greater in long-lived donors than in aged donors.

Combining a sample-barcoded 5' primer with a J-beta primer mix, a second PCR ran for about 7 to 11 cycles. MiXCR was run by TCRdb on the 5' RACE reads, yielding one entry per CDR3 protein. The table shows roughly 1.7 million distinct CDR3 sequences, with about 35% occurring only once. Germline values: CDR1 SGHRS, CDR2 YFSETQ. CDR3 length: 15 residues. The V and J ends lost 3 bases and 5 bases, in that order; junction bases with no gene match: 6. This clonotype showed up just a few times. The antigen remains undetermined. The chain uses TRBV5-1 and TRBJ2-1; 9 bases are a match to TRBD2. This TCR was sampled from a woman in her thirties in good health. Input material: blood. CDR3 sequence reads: CASSSKAGGNNEQFF. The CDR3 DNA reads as TGCGCCAGCAGCTCGAAAGCGGGAGGCAACAATGAGCAGTTCTTC.